The source of this TCR beta chain is a study of blood T cell repertoires in COVID-19. In the original workflow: Amplifying reference gene primers gave estimates of nucleated cell counts. Profiling relied on immunoSEQ multiplex PCR, and the TCRdb table lists in-frame clones only, not all of them. V, J and clone size are those of that table, while D and trimming were read from the DNA. In the table there are 290,000 or so clones, more than 80% of which are singletons. The CDR3 loop spans 15 amino acids. V shed 5 bases and J 1 base; nucleotides not matched to a gene: 7. In germline, CDR1 is GTSNPN, CDR2 SVGIG (reference sequence). Individuals drawn from 24 US areas were about 18 to 100 years old.

This sequence was found in a woman aged 25 to 39 who had recovered from COVID-19. The V and J genes are TRBV30 and TRBJ1-5, with 8 bases fitting TRBD1. The sample comprised PBMCs or T cells enriched from blood (not recorded which). CDR3: CAWRPGGASNQPQHF. CDR3 DNA sequence: TGTGCCTGGCGCCCAGGGGGCGCGAGCAATCAGCCCCAGCATTTT.